The 28 T cell receptor beta chains in this list originate from one sample, sequenced in a study of blood T cell repertoires in COVID-19. Here immunoSEQ multiplex PCR was the method, and the copy in TCRdb shows in-frame clones only, minus some. The sample has roughly 100,000 clones, 85% seen once. The sequenced material came from peripheral blood. These receptors were collected from a woman aged 70-85 years with active or convalescent COVID-19.

This clone was observed a few times. This chain uses TRBV5-1 with TRBJ1-1; no definite D call. The CDR3 runs to 13 residues. Trimming shortened V by 2 bases and J by 4 bases, and 9 bases separated the two germline ends. The V gene's germline CDR1 is SGHRS and CDR2 YFSETQ. The CDR3 DNA follows: TGCGCCAGCAGCTTCTATGCCGGCACTGAAGCTTTCTTT. Amino acid sequence: CASSFYAGTEAFF.

This chain links TRBV7-2 with TRBJ1-3, with D possibly TRBD1 on 6 matching bases. Deletions cut 5 bases from V and 3 bases from J, with 11 bases between. Germline V gene sequence: CDR1 SGHTA, CDR2 FQGNSA. The CDR3 spans 14 residues. The chain's CDR3 is CASSRTVFGNTIYF. The CDR3 nucleotides are TGTGCCAGCAGCCGGACAGTGTTTGGAAACACCATATATTTT.

The rearrangement uses TRBV29-1 and TRBJ2-5; 14 bases are a match to TRBD2. Losses at the gene ends were 3 bases for V and 1 base for J; bases not matched to a gene: 1. CDR1 is SQVTM, CDR2 ANQGSEA, per germline. CDR3 length equals 15 residues. In DNA form, the CDR3 reads TGCAGCGTTGAGGGGACTAGCGGGGGCCAAGAGACCCAGTACTTC. Translation: CSVEGTSGGQETQYF.

The chain recombines TRBV5-1 with TRBJ2-3; the match to TRBD2 covers 7 bases. The germline V gene has CDR1 SGHRS and CDR2 YFSETQ. With 2 bases clipped from V and 4 bases from J, the junction kept 4 bases outside the gene matches. The CDR3 is made up of 14 amino acids. CDR3 region: CASSLSGDADTQYF. CDR3 DNA sequence: TGCGCCAGCAGCTTAAGCGGGGACGCAGATACGCAGTATTTT.

The chain links TRBV18 to TRBJ1-3; D not certain. Germline CDR1 is KGHSH and CDR2 is LQKENI. V was trimmed by 8 bases and J by 2 bases, leaving 19 bases between them. The CDR3 extends over 16 amino acids. Here the CDR3 reads CASAPPVQAPGNTIYF. The CDR3 DNA is TGTGCCAGCGCCCCCCCCGTCCAGGCTCCTGGAAACACCATATATTTT.

This chain connects TRBV12-5 to TRBJ2-1; the D gene is possibly TRBD2 (5 bases). The length of the CDR3 is 12 residues. Germline loops: CDR1 LGHNT, CDR2 FRNRAP. The germline V and J ends were trimmed by 2 bases and 9 bases, with 8 bases remaining between them. CDR3 in DNA: TGTGCTAGTGGTTTGTGGCGGGCTGAGCAGTTCTTC. This codes for CASGLWRAEQFF.

In this sample, this clone turned up a few times. This rearrangement joins TRBV30 to TRBJ1-5; D remains ambiguous. The V end was cut by 1 base, the J end by 5 bases, with 9 bases between. The CDR3 runs 13 residues. Germline lookup yields CDR1 GTSNPN and CDR2 SVGIG (reference sequence). The CDR3 region is CAWSEFLDQPQHF. CDR3 DNA: TGTGCCTGGAGTGAATTTCTCGATCAGCCCCAGCATTTT.

This sequence joins TRBV3-1 (or the pseudogene TRBV3-2) and TRBJ1-6; 9 bases fit TRBD1. Germline V gene data show CDR1 as LGHDT and CDR2 as YNNKEL (reference sequence). Losses at the gene ends were 3 bases for V and 10 bases for J; bases not matched to a gene: 4. The CDR3 sequence is 14 residues long. This CDR3 is CASSQGTGRSPLHF. For the CDR3, the DNA is TGTGCCAGCAGCCAGGGGACAGGGAGATCACCCCTCCACTTT.

This chain links TRBV9 with TRBJ1-3; the match to TRBD1 covers 10 bases. The V gene's germline CDR1 is SGDLS and CDR2 YYNGEE. The trim removed 3 bases at V and 4 bases at J, leaving 7 bases unmatched. The length of the CDR3 is 16 residues. The CDR3 region has the DNA TGTGCCAGCAGCGGACGGGACAGGGGTTCCGGAAACACCATATATTTT. Translation gives CASSGRDRGSGNTIYF.

V usage is TRBV28 and J usage is TRBJ2-7; 8 positions match TRBD1. CDR3 length: 17 residues. The junction had 15 bases not matched to a gene; V was cut back by 6 bases and J by 2 bases. Germline CDR1 and CDR2: MDHEN and SYDVKM. The chain's CDR3 is CASRGEQRQGPTYEQYF. In DNA, the CDR3 is TGTGCCAGCAGGGGGGAGCAGCGACAGGGGCCCACCTACGAGCAGTACTTC.

The rearrangement links TRBV2 to TRBJ2-2; 8 nucleotides match TRBD2. V was pared by 7 bases and J by 1 base, with 8 bases of the junction left unmatched. CDR1 SNHLY and CDR2 FYNNEI come from the germline V gene. This CDR3 spans 16 amino acids. The CDR3 spells CASTQAGALNTGELFF. The CDR3, as DNA: TGTGCCAGCACTCAAGCGGGGGCCTTGAACACCGGGGAGCTGTTTTTT.

The chain couples TRBV24-1 to TRBJ1-4, with D tentatively TRBD1 (6 bases). Trimming took 12 bases from V and 8 from J, leaving 24 bases between them. CDR3 length: 15 amino acids. CDR1 and CDR2 from the germline V gene are KGHDR and SFDVKD. This CDR3 reads CAPHSRGAWGEKLFF. CDR3 sequence (DNA): TGTGCCCCTCATTCCAGGGGAGCTTGGGGAGAAAAACTGTTTTTT.

The rearrangement links TRBV30 to TRBJ2-7; possible D gene TRBD1, 5 bases. Germline assignment: CDR1 GTSNPN and CDR2 SVGIG (reference sequence). V was shortened by 6 bases and J by 0 bases, with 9 bases between the two germline ends. This CDR3 comprises 12 residues. DNA for the CDR3: TGTGCCTGTTCAGGGAACTCCTACGAGCAGTACTTC. Protein sequence: CACSGNSYEQYF.

The DNA for the CDR3 is TGTGCCAGCAGCGCCGGGAGAGGGATGCTCTACAATGAGCAGTTCTTC. This gives the protein CASSAGRGMLYNEQFF. The chain carries TRBV9 and TRBJ2-1, with a possible D match to TRBD2 (6 bases). Trimming left V 3 bases short and J 3 bases short, with 16 bases between. This CDR3 is 16 amino acids long. The germline CDR1 and CDR2 sequences are SGDLS and YYNGEE.

DNA of the CDR3: TGTGCCAGCAGTGGTGCGGCCGCTAATGAAAAACTGTTTTTT. Its protein is CASSGAAANEKLFF. The rearrangement joins TRBV2 to TRBJ1-4, with no clear D. Germline values: CDR1 SNHLY, CDR2 FYNNEI. V was cut by 4 bases and J by 3 bases, with 9 bases left in between. The CDR3 is 14 residues long.

The genes are TRBV9 and TRBJ2-2; TRBD2 is a possible D gene (5 bases). The V gene's germline CDR1 is SGDLS and CDR2 YYNGEE. The V end was cut by 0 bases, the J end by 7 bases, with 7 bases between. This CDR3 has 13 residues. CDR3 in DNA: TGTGCCAGCAGCGTAGGAGGGAGCGGGGAGCTGTTTTTT. Translated: CASSVGGSGELFF.

The chain is built from TRBV11-3 and TRBJ1-4, with a weak D call TRBD1 (5 bases). This CDR3 is 16 amino acids long. Germline values: CDR1 SGHNT, CDR2 YENEEA. The ends were cut back, 5 bases at V and 2 bases at J, with 15 bases in the middle. The CDR3 coding sequence is TGTGCCAGCAGCCCGGCCTCTGGGGGGACTAATGAAAAACTGTTTTTT. Protein product: CASSPASGGTNEKLFF.

The gene calls are TRBV6-5 and TRBJ2-1; no clear D gene. Looked up from germline, CDR1 is MNHEY and CDR2 is SVGAGI. Deletions cut 6 bases from V and 9 bases from J, with 12 bases between. The CDR3 has 12 residues. DNA for the CDR3: TGTGCCAGCAGCGTTGAGCATTCTGAGCAGTTCTTC. Its protein is CASSVEHSEQFF.

This chain links TRBV7-8 with TRBJ2-1; D gene unclear. Deletions cut 5 bases from V and 4 bases from J, with 15 bases between. CDR1 is SGHVS and CDR2 is FQNEAQ in the germline V gene. The CDR3 is 15 residues long. CDR3 loop: CASSAGSNRYNEQFF. DNA of the CDR3: TGTGCCAGCAGCGCCGGGTCTAATCGGTACAATGAGCAGTTCTTC.

The chain joins TRBV6-6 to TRBJ2-2; 7 bases match TRBD2. V lost 6 bases, J lost 0 bases, and 4 bases stayed unmatched. This CDR3 has 15 residues. From germline, CDR1 is MNHNY and CDR2 SVGAGI (reference sequence). The CDR3 sequence is CASRNRGANTGELFF. CDR3 coding DNA: TGTGCCAGCAGAAACCGGGGGGCGAACACCGGGGAGCTGTTTTTT.

The chain uses TRBV5-1 and TRBJ2-1; 9 bases align to TRBD1. Trimming took 7 bases from V and 3 from J; bases not matched to a gene: 2. Germline loops: CDR1 SGHRS, CDR2 YFSETQ. The CDR3 has 13 residues. This CDR3 is CASGGQGYNEQFF. The CDR3 nucleotides are TGCGCCAGCGGGGGACAGGGCTACAATGAGCAGTTCTTC. Together with reference TRBV5-1 and TRBJ2-1, the CDR3 gives the full variable domain: KAGVTQTPRYLIKTRGQQVTLSCSPISGHRSVSWYQQTPGQGLQFLFEYFSETQRNKGNFPGRFSGRQFSNSRSEMNVSTLELGDSALYLCASGGQGYNEQFFGPGTRLTVL.

The chain employs TRBV7-8 and TRBJ2-7; no clear D. Deletions cut 5 bases from V and 4 bases from J, with 9 bases between. CDR1 is SGHVS and CDR2 is FQNEAQ in the germline V gene. The CDR3 has 12 residues. The DNA for the CDR3 is TGTGCCAGCAGCCCCCATAGTTACGAGCAGTACTTC. Its protein is CASSPHSYEQYF.

The chain combines TRBV13 with TRBJ2-3; 8 positions agree with TRBD2. Germline values: CDR1 PRHDT, CDR2 FYEKMQ (reference sequence). This CDR3 contains 15 residues. The V gene end was trimmed by 5 bases and the J gene end by 5 bases; junction bases not matched to a gene: 9. The CDR3 protein is CASSPRGLAGDTQYF. For the CDR3, the DNA is TGTGCCAGCAGCCCAAGAGGCCTAGCGGGAGATACGCAGTATTTT.

This chain connects TRBV27 to TRBJ1-2; 8 nucleotides line up with TRBD1. The length of the CDR3 is 13 residues. After removal of 6 bases from V and 4 bases from J, the junction contained 4 bases not matched to a gene. Germline CDR1 MNHEY, CDR2 SMNVEV (reference sequence). In DNA form, the CDR3 reads TGTGCCAGCAGCTCCGGACAGGGCTATGGCTACACCTTC. Translated: CASSSGQGYGYTF.

The V and J genes are TRBV18 and TRBJ2-6; maybe TRBD1 (5 bases). Germline assignment: CDR1 KGHSH and CDR2 LQKENI. Trimming removed 1 base at V and 2 bases at J, with 9 bases between. This CDR3 has 16 amino acids. The CDR3 nucleotides read TGTGCCAGCTCACCACAGGGGCTAGCTGGGGCCAACGTCCTGACTTTC. It encodes CASSPQGLAGANVLTF.

V and J are TRBV5-4 and TRBJ1-2; TRBD1 is a possible D gene (6 bases). Germline loops: CDR1 SGHNT, CDR2 YYREEE (reference sequence). The CDR3 is 17 residues long. V lost 6 bases and J 0 bases, leaving 21 bases between the germline ends. The chain's CDR3 is CASTGQSPQGANYGYTF. The CDR3 DNA sequence: TGTGCCAGCACCGGACAGTCGCCACAAGGGGCTAACTATGGCTACACCTTC.

The chain uses TRBV7-2 and TRBJ2-5, with 13 nucleotides matching TRBD2. CDR1 and CDR2 (germline): SGHTA, FQGNSA. V was clipped by 5 bases and J by 2 bases; unmatched bases: 11. This CDR3 is 18 amino acids long. The chain's CDR3 is CASSQPRTSGSPQETQYF. DNA for the CDR3: TGTGCCAGCAGCCAACCCCGGACTAGCGGGAGCCCACAAGAGACCCAGTACTTC.

This chain links TRBV7-2 with TRBJ2-7; a weak D match, TRBD2 (6 bases). The CDR3 contains 17 residues. V was trimmed by 5 bases and J by 3 bases, leaving 23 bases between them. Germline V CDR1 and CDR2: SGHTA, FQGNSA. Here the CDR3 DNA reads TGTGCCAGCAGCCTGATGACCGGGAGAAACTTAGGCTACGAGCAGTACTTC. Protein product: CASSLMTGRNLGYEQYF.